This T cell receptor beta chain was identified in a study of cytomegalovirus exposure and HLA in healthy donors. Whole-study results and caveats: The presence/absence work took it that sequencing depth was about the same across donors.

Trimming removed 6 bases at V and 7 bases at J, with 13 bases between. This CDR3 is 13 amino acids long. CDR1 MNHEY and CDR2 SVGAGI come from the germline V gene. Researchers ran the PCR with 60 Vbeta and 13 Jbeta primers. Only in-frame clones appear in the TCRdb table, and some are missing; sequencing was by immunoSEQ multiplex PCR. The sample lists 130,000 or so clones; less than 10% were seen once. This clone has a handful of counts. Its antigen is undetermined. Sequences were obtained from PBMCs. V usage is TRBV6-5 and J usage is TRBJ2-1, with D perhaps matching TRBD1 (5 bases). The clonotype was recovered from a woman aged 40 to 50 in good health and CMV-seropositive. CDR3 nucleotides: TGTGCCAGCAGCACCAGGGCTGGAAATGAGCAGTTCTTC. It translates to CASSTRAGNEQFF.